This T cell receptor (beta chain) was sequenced in a study of blood T cell repertoires in COVID-19. Study background: Samples came from the United States, Italy and Spain, spanning acute and convalescent COVID-19.

This CDR3 spans 14 amino acids. CDR1 SGHRS and CDR2 YFSETQ come from the germline V gene. Trimming left V 3 bases short and J 4 bases short, with 13 bases between. How the authors handled the data: From reference gene primer amplification, estimates of nucleated cell counts were derived. Measured with immunoSEQ multiplex PCR; TCRdb has only the in-frame clones, and not every one. The V and J calls and clone size come from that table; D and trimming were worked out from the DNA. The data show almost 40,000 clones, more than 80% seen once. This chain uses TRBV5-1 with TRBJ1-1; tentative D call: TRBD1 (6 bases). Material for sequencing was peripheral blood. The source of this sequence is a man aged 60-69 years with acute or convalescent COVID-19. The CDR3 DNA sequence: TGCGCCAGCAGCTATGCCCCAGGGGTCACTGAAGCTTTCTTT. Translating it yields CASSYAPGVTEAFF.